The 6 T cell receptor beta chains listed next were all sequenced from one sample in a study of blood T cell repertoires in COVID-19. Clones were read by immunoSEQ multiplex PCR, and TCRdb kept only the in-frame ones, dropping some. The sample lists some 70,000 clones; around 80% were seen once. Sequencing was done on a sample of peripheral blood. These receptors were taken from a woman aged 45-65 years with acute or convalescent COVID-19.

The chain couples TRBV5-1 to TRBJ1-4, with 7 bases lining up with TRBD1. The CDR3 runs 15 residues. Germline CDR1 reads SGHRS; CDR2 reads YFSETQ. V trimming: 4 bases; J trimming: 1 base; junction bases outside the gene matches: 4. CDR3 sequence: CASSLTGLTNEKLFF. CDR3 DNA sequence: TGCGCCAGCAGCCTGACAGGGTTAACTAATGAAAAACTGTTTTTT. Together with reference TRBV5-1 and TRBJ1-4, the CDR3 gives the full variable domain: KAGVTQTPRYLIKTRGQQVTLSCSPISGHRSVSWYQQTPGQGLQFLFEYFSETQRNKGNFPGRFSGRQFSNSRSEMNVSTLELGDSALYLCASSLTGLTNEKLFFGSGTQLSVL.

The chain couples TRBV2 to TRBJ2-1; possible D gene TRBD1, 6 bases. V shed 8 bases and J shed 4 bases, with 18 bases lying between them. Germline values: CDR1 SNHLY, CDR2 FYNNEI. The CDR3 consists of 15 residues. The CDR3 spells CASWTDTNTYNEQFF. The CDR3 nucleotides are TGTGCCAGCTGGACAGACACCAATACATACAATGAGCAGTTCTTC. The full variable domain, rest sourced from reference TRBV2 and TRBJ2-1, is EPEVTQTPSHQVTQMGQEVILRCVPISNHLYFYWYRQILGQKVEFLVSFYNNEISEKSEIFDDQFSVERPDGSNFTLKIRSTKLEDSAMYFCASWTDTNTYNEQFFGPGTRLTVL.

This clone was recorded a few times. This sequence joins TRBV19 and TRBJ2-1; 7 bases are a match to TRBD2. The germline V gene has CDR1 LNHDA and CDR2 SQIVND (reference sequence). The V and J ends lost 7 bases and 3 bases, in that order; junction bases with no gene match: 9. CDR3 length equals 15 residues. The CDR3 coding sequence is TGTGCCAGTACCATGGGAGGGTCTCACTACAATGAGCAGTTCTTC. Translating gives CASTMGGSHYNEQFF.

The rearrangement links TRBV4-3 to TRBJ2-7; no definite D call. The CDR3 sequence is 14 residues long. Germline V CDR1 and CDR2: LGHNA, YSLEER. V was cut by 0 bases and J by 6 bases, with 12 bases left in between. This CDR3 reads CASSQDRVVPEQYF. CDR3 DNA sequence: TGCGCCAGCAGCCAAGATAGAGTCGTCCCCGAGCAGTACTTC.

This chain joins TRBV19 and TRBJ1-1; no reliable D call. This CDR3 region has 11 residues. The V gene's germline CDR1 is LNHDA and CDR2 SQIVND (reference sequence). Trimming cost V 5 bases and J 3 bases, with 4 bases left between them. The CDR3 here is CASSYYTEAFF. The CDR3 DNA is TGTGCCAGTAGTTACTACACTGAAGCTTTCTTT.

The J gene is TRBJ1-1, the V gene TRBV7-8; TRBD1 matches at 8 bases. The germline gives CDR1 SGHVS, CDR2 FQNEAQ. This CDR3 is 13 amino acids long. The trim removed 8 bases at V and 6 bases at J, leaving 8 bases unmatched. The CDR3 DNA reads TGTGCCAGCTCACAGGGGGAGTTCTCTGAAGCTTTCTTT. It codes for CASSQGEFSEAFF.